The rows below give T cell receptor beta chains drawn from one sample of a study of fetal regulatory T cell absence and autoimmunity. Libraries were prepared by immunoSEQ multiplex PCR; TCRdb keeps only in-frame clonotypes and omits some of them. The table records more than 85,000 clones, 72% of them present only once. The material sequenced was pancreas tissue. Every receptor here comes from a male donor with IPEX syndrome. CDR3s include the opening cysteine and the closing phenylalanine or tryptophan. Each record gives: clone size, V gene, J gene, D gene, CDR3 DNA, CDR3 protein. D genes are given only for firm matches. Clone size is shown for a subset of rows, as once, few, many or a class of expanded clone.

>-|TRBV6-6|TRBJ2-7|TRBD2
TGTGCCAGCAGTTATAGCGGGAGCTCCTACGAGCAGTACTTC
CASSYSGSSYEQYF
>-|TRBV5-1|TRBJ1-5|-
TGCGCCAGCAGCTTGGTCTCAGGAGATAGCAATCAGCCCCAGCATTTT
CASSLVSGDSNQPQHF
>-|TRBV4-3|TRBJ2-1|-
TGCGCCAGCAGCCCTTCAAGGACGGGGAACAATGAGCAGTTCTTC
CASSPSRTGNNEQFF
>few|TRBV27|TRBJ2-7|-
TGTGCCAGCAGGTCAGGGGTCGAGCAGTACTTC
CASRSGVEQYF
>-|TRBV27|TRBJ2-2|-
TGTGCCAGCGCCCGAGGCGGTTACGGGGAGCTGTTTTTT
CASARGGYGELFF
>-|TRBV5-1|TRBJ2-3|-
TGCGCCAGCAGCTGGGAGGGGGCGCGGGGAGATACGCAGTATTTT
CASSWEGARGDTQYF
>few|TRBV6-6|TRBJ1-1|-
TGTGCCAGCAGTCAATACAGGGTGAACACTGAAGCTTTCTTT
CASSQYRVNTEAFF
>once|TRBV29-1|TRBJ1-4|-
TGCAGCGTTGAGGGGGGAGATGAAAAACTGTTTTTT
CSVEGGDEKLFF
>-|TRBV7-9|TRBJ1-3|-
TGTGCCAGCAGCTTACGGGGCGGTTCTGGAAACACCATATATTTT
CASSLRGGSGNTIYF
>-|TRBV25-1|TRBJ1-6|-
TGTGCCAGCAGTTTAGGAGGCAGATACTCCTATAATTCACCCCTCCACTTT
CASSLGGRYSYNSPLHF
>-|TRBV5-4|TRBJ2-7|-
TGCGCCAGCAGCCAAGATGTGGGGGCCGTCGACGAGCAGTACTTC
CASSQDVGAVDEQYF
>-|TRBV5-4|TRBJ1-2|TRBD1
TGTGCCAGCAGCCAAGGGGACAGGGGCGGCTACACCTTC
CASSQGDRGGYTF
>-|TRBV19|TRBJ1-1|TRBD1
TGTGCCAGTAGTCAATACGGGACAGAGAACACTGAAGCTTTCTTT
CASSQYGTENTEAFF
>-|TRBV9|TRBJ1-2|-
TGTGCCAGCAGCGTAGGTCAGTTTAACTATGGCTACACCTTC
CASSVGQFNYGYTF
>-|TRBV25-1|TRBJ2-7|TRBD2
TGTGCCAGCAGCGGGACTAGCGGGAGTCACGAGCAGTACTTC
CASSGTSGSHEQYF
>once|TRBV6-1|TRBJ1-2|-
TGTGCCAGCCGGTGGCCAGGGATGGGAGGCTACACCTTC
CASRWPGMGGYTF
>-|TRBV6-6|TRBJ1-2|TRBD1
TGTGCCAGCAGTATGACAGGGGACGGCTACACCTTC
CASSMTGDGYTF
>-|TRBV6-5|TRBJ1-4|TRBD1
TGTGCCAGCAGTTACCAGGGGGCTAATGAAAAACTGTTTTTT
CASSYQGANEKLFF
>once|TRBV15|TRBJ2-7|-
TGTGCCACCAGCAGAGATTGGGGATACGAGCAGTACTTC
CATSRDWGYEQYF
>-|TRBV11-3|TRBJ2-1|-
TGTGCCAGCAGCTTAGGTTTGACTCATGACAATGAGCAGTTCTTC
CASSLGLTHDNEQFF
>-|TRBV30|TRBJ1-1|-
TGTGCCTGGAGTAAGGTGGGGCTTGAAGCTTTCTTT
CAWSKVGLEAFF
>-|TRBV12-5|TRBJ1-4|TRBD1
TGTGCTAGTGGTTGGGGACAGGGGAGGCTGGAACTGTTTTTT
CASGWGQGRLELFF
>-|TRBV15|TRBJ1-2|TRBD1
TGTGCCACCAGCAGAGATCGAGGGGGCGGCTATGGCTACACCTTC
CATSRDRGGGYGYTF
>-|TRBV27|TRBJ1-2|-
TGTGCCAGCAGTTTATCAGGGTCCGGTTTTTATGGCTACACCTTC
CASSLSGSGFYGYTF
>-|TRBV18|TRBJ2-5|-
TGTGCCAGCTCACCCAGCGAGGTAGAGACCCAGTACTTC
CASSPSEVETQYF
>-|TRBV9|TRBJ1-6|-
TGTGCCAGCAGCGGGAGGGGCACCTATAATTCACCCCTCCACTTT
CASSGRGTYNSPLHF
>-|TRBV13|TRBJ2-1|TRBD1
TGTGCCAGCAGCTCGAGGGACAGGGGCACATACAATGAGCAGTTCTTC
CASSSRDRGTYNEQFF
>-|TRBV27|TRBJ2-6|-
TGTGCCAGCAGACTTGCTATCTCTGGGGCCAACGTCCTGACTTTC
CASRLAISGANVLTF
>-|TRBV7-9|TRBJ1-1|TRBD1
TGTGCCAGCAGCTTAGGTCACGGCAGGGGGTACACTGAAGCTTTCTTT
CASSLGHGRGYTEAFF
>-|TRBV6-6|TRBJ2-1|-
TGTGCCAGCAGCCCTAGCGTGATAGGGGGTGAGCAGTTCTTC
CASSPSVIGGEQFF
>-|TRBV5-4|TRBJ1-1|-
TGTGCCAGCAGCTTTGGACTGAACACTGAAGCTTTCTTT
CASSFGLNTEAFF
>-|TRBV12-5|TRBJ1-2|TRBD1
TGTGCTAGTGGCTCTGGACAGGGACAGGCGGGAGGCTACACCTTC
CASGSGQGQAGGYTF
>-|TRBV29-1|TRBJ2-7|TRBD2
TGCAGCGTTGTCCCCGGGGGGGCCTACGAGCAGTACTTC
CSVVPGGAYEQYF
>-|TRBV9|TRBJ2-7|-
TGTGCCAGCAGCGTCCGTTCTGGAGTCTCCTACGAGCAGTACTTC
CASSVRSGVSYEQYF
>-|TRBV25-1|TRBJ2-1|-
TGTGCCAGCAGTGGATACGGGGACAACTCCTACAATGAGCAGTTCTTC
CASSGYGDNSYNEQFF
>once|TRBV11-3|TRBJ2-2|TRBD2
TGTGCCAGCAGCTGGGGACTAGCGGCCGGGGAGCTGTTTTTT
CASSWGLAAGELFF
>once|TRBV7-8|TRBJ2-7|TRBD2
TGTGCCAGCAGCTTAGCTTCGGCTAGCGGGAGGCACGAGCAGTACTTC
CASSLASASGRHEQYF
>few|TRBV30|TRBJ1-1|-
TGTGCCTGGAGGGGGTGGACTGAAGCTTTCTTT
CAWRGWTEAFF
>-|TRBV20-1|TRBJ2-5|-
TGCAGTGTAGGCGCCCAAGAGACCCAGTACTTC
CSVGAQETQYF
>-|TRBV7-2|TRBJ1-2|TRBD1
TGTGCCAGCAGCTTAGGATTGGGACAGTCATACCCCTATGGCTACACCTTC
CASSLGLGQSYPYGYTF
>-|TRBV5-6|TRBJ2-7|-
TGTGCCAGCAGCCATCAGGGAACCTACGAGCAGTACTTC
CASSHQGTYEQYF
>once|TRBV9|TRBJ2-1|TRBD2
TGTGCCAGCAGCGCCGGGACTAGCAATGAGCAGTTCTTC
CASSAGTSNEQFF
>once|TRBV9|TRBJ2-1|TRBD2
TGTGCCAGCAGCGTAGGGTACCGGGGGGGCTCCTACAATGAGCAGTTCTTC
CASSVGYRGGSYNEQFF
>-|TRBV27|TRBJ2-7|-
TGTGCCAACAGTTTATCTGGACAGCCCTACGAGCAGTACTTC
CANSLSGQPYEQYF
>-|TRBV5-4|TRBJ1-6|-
TGTGCCAGCAGCTTGGACAGCTCCTATAATTCACCCCTCCACTTT
CASSLDSSYNSPLHF
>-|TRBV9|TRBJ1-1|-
TGTGCCAGCAGCGTAGACAACACTGAAGCTTTCTTT
CASSVDNTEAFF
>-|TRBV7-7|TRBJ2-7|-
TGTGCTAGCAGCCAGGGACACACCTACGAGCAGTACTTC
CASSQGHTYEQYF
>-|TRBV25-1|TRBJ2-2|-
TGTGCCAGCAGTGTGGCGTCCGCTACCGGGGAGCTGTTTTTT
CASSVASATGELFF
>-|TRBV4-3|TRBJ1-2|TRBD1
TGCGCCAGCAGCCAGGACAGGGGAATTGCTAACTATGGCTACACCTTC
CASSQDRGIANYGYTF
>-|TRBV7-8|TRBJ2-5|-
TGTGCCAGCAGCGCGGGACGGCGGGGTCAAGAGACCCAGTACTTC
CASSAGRRGQETQYF
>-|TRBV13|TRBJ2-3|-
TGTGCCAGCAGCTTAGTAGGCGCGTATGACACAGATACGCAGTATTTT
CASSLVGAYDTDTQYF
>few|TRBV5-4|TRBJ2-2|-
TGTGCCAGCAGCGTACCTCAGAACACCGGGGAGCTGTTTTTT
CASSVPQNTGELFF
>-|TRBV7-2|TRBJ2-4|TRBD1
TGTGCCAGCAGCTTAACAGGGGGCAACATTCAGTACTTC
CASSLTGGNIQYF
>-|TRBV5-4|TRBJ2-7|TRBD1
TGTGCCAGCAGTCTCGACAGGGACAGGGCCTACGAGCAGTACTTC
CASSLDRDRAYEQYF